A selection of T cell receptor beta chains follows, all from one sample in a study of blood T cell repertoires in COVID-19. Sequenced by immunoSEQ multiplex PCR; TCRdb stores in-frame clones only, minus some. The sample shows roughly 81,000 clones, 83% of them seen only once. Sequencing used peripheral blood. The origin of the receptors is a man at least 80 years old with active or convalescent COVID-19. The CDR3 runs from the conserved cysteine through the conserved F or W. The D gene is left open where the match is weak. Size tells how often a clone was seen (once, few, many) or the class of an expanded clone, and some rows leave it out.

>TRBD2|TRBV2|.|TRBJ2-5
CASRGLAGRGKRGLETQYF
TGTGCCAGCAGGGGCCTAGCGGGGAGAGGGAAGAGAGGGCTAGAGACCCAGTACTTC
>TRBD1|TRBV5-1|.|TRBJ1-5
CASSAGTGSQPQHF
TGCGCCAGCAGCGCCGGGACAGGGTCTCAGCCCCAGCATTTT
>.|TRBV5-4|.|TRBJ2-1
CASSLGRGNSYNEQFF
TGTGCCAGCAGCTTGGGTCGGGGGAACTCCTACAATGAGCAGTTCTTC
>TRBD2|TRBV10-3|.|TRBJ2-1
CAITEGLAGGSSYNEQFF
TGTGCCATCACCGAGGGACTAGCGGGAGGGAGCTCCTACAATGAGCAGTTCTTC
>TRBD1|TRBV29-1|.|TRBJ1-6
CSVGQGVDSPLHF
TGCAGCGTCGGACAGGGTGTGGATTCACCCCTCCACTTT
>TRBD2|TRBV7-9|.|TRBJ2-1
CASSFSGDYNEQFF
TGTGCCAGCAGCTTTAGCGGGGATTACAATGAGCAGTTCTTC
>.|TRBV7-2|.|TRBJ1-3
CASSLARVRLAGNTIYF
TGTGCCAGCAGCTTAGCAAGGGTCAGGCTAGCCGGAAACACCATATATTTT
>TRBD1|TRBV6-1|.|TRBJ1-5
CASSGAPSNRGYQPQHF
TGTGCCAGCAGTGGAGCCCCCTCGAACAGGGGCTATCAGCCCCAGCATTTT
>.|TRBV7-5|.|TRBJ1-3
CVRSLPNPGNTIYF
TGTGTCAGAAGCTTACCTAACCCTGGAAACACCATATATTTT
>.|TRBV7-3|once|TRBJ2-1
CASSLNTGPGEQFF
TGTGCCAGCAGCCTCAATACAGGACCCGGTGAGCAGTTCTTC
>.|TRBV19|.|TRBJ1-1
CASSISPQGLNTEAFF
TGTGCCAGTAGTATATCACCCCAGGGTTTGAACACTGAAGCTTTCTTT